This T cell receptor beta chain is from a study of blood T cells in healthy people across ages. Primers used in a second PCR of about 7 to 11 cycles were a sample-barcoded 5' primer and a J-beta primer mix. A 12-random-nucleotide template-switch adaptor tagged each cDNA molecule. MiXCR was run by TCRdb on the 5' RACE reads, yielding one entry per CDR3 protein. The sample consists of about 800,000 distinct CDR3 sequences, roughly 25% of them appearing once. Drawn from each donor were 9 to 10 milliliters of peripheral blood. Another study also made use of these data, one on T cells of mothers and their children.

Sample: blood. The sequence was obtained from a boy aged 10-17 years in good health.

The CDR3 protein is CASRPTGTANTEAFF. CDR3 nucleotide sequence: TGTGCCAGCAGACCAACCGGGACAGCGAACACTGAAGCTTTCTTT. The genes are TRBV28 and TRBJ1-1, with TRBD1 identical over 7 bases. V trimming: 6 bases; J trimming: 1 base; junction bases outside the gene matches: 8. The CDR3 contains 15 residues. Germline V gene sequence: CDR1 MDHEN, CDR2 SYDVKM.